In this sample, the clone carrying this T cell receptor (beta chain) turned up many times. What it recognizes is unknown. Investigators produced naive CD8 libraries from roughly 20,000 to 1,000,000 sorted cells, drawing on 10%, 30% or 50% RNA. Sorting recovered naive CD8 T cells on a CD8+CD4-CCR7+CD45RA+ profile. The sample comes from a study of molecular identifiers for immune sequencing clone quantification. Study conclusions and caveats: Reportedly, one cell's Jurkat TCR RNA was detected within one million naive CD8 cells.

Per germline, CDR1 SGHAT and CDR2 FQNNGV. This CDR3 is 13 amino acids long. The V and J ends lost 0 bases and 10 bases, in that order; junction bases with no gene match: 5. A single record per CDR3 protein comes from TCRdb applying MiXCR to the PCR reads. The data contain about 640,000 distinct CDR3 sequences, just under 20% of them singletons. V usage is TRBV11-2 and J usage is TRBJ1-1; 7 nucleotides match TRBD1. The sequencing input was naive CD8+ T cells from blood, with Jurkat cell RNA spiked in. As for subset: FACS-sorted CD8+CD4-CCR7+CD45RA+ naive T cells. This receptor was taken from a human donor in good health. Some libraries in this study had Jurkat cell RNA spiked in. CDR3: CASSLETGEGAFF. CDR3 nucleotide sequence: TGTGCCAGCAGCTTAGAAACAGGGGAGGGAGCTTTCTTT.